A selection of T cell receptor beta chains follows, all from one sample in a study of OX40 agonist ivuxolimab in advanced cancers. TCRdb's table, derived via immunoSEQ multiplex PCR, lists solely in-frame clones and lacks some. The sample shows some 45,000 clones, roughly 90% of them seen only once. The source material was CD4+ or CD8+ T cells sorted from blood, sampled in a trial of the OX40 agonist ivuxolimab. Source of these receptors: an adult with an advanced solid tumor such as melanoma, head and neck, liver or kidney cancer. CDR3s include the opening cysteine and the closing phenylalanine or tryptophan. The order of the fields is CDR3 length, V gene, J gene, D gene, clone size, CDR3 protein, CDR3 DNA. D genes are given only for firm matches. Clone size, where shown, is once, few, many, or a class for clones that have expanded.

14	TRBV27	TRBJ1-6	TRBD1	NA	CASSPGGRGSPLHF	TGTGCCAGCAGCCCAGGGGGCCGGGGATCACCCCTCCACTTT
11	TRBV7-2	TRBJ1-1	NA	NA	CASSQNTEAFF	TGTGCCAGCAGCCAGAACACTGAAGCTTTCTTT
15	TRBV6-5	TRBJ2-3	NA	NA	CASSYSSGVKDTQYF	TGTGCCAGCAGTTACTCTAGCGGAGTTAAGGATACGCAGTATTTT
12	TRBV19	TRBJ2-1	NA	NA	CASSIVGNEQFF	TGTGCCAGTAGTATAGTAGGCAATGAGCAGTTCTTC
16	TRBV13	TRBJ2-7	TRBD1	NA	CASSEGPGQGVYEQYF	TGTGCCAGCAGCGAGGGACCGGGACAGGGGGTGTACGAGCAGTACTTC
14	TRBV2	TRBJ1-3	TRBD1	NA	CASSETGEGNTIYF	TGTGCCAGCAGTGAGACAGGGGAGGGAAACACCATATATTTT
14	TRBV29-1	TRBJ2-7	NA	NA	CSVEIGDTTYEQYF	TGCAGCGTTGAAATAGGGGACACAACCTACGAGCAGTACTTC
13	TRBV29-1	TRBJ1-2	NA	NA	CSVVLVPNYGYTF	TGCAGCGTTGTCTTGGTTCCCAACTATGGCTACACCTTC
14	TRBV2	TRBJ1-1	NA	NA	CASREGLLDTEAFF	TGTGCCAGCAGAGAAGGGTTGTTGGACACTGAAGCTTTCTTT
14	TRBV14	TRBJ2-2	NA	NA	CASSQKSRAGELFF	TGTGCCAGCAGCCAAAAGTCTCGGGCCGGGGAGCTGTTTTTT
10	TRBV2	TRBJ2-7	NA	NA	CASRGPEQYF	TGTGCCAGCAGAGGGCCCGAGCAGTACTTC
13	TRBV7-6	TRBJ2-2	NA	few	CASSLTNPGELFF	TGTGCCAGCAGCTTAACCAATCCCGGGGAGCTGTTTTTT
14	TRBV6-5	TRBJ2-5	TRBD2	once	CASSPSGQLETQYF	TGTGCCAGCAGTCCTAGCGGGCAGCTAGAGACCCAGTACTTC
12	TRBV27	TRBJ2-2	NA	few	CASSLDTGELFF	TGTGCCAGCAGTTTGGACACCGGGGAGCTGTTTTTT
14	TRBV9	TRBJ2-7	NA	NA	CASSDSGTPYEQYF	TGTGCCAGCAGCGACTCCGGGACTCCCTACGAGCAGTACTTC
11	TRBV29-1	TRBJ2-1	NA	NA	CSVDDYNEQFF	TGCAGCGTTGACGACTACAATGAGCAGTTCTTC
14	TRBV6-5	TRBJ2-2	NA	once	CASTYDSYTGELFF	TGTGCCAGCACCTACGACAGCTACACCGGGGAGCTGTTTTTT
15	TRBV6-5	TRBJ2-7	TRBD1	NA	CASRQTGDSYYEQYF	TGTGCCAGCAGACAGACAGGGGATTCTTACTACGAGCAGTACTTC
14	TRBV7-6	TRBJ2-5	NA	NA	CASSLAVLGETQYF	TGTGCCAGCAGCTTAGCGGTCCTTGGGGAGACCCAGTACTTC
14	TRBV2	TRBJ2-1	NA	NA	CASSELTSYNEQFF	TGTGCCAGCAGTGAACTTACTTCCTACAATGAGCAGTTCTTC
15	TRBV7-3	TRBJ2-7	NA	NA	CASSSSSGPPNEQYF	TGTGCCAGCAGCTCATCCTCGGGGCCCCCTAACGAGCAGTACTTC
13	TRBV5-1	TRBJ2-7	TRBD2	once	CASSLGLADEQYF	TGCGCCAGCAGCTTGGGGCTAGCGGACGAGCAGTACTTC
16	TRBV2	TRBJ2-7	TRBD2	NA	CASSQRGTSGSYEQYF	TGTGCCAGCAGCCAAAGGGGGACTAGCGGGAGCTACGAGCAGTACTTC
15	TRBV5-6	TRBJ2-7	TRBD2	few	CARRWGLAGAGEQYF	TGTGCCCGCCGCTGGGGCCTAGCGGGGGCGGGGGAGCAGTACTTC
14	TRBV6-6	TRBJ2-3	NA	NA	CASSPMAPPDTQYF	TGTGCCAGCAGCCCAATGGCCCCCCCCGATACGCAGTATTTT
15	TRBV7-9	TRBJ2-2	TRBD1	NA	CASLKGGQGSGELFF	TGTGCCAGCCTCAAGGGGGGACAGGGGTCCGGGGAGCTGTTTTTT
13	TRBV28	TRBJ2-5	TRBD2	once	CASSARGVETQYF	TGTGCCAGCAGTGCTCGGGGGGTAGAGACCCAGTACTTC
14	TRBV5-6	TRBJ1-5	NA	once	CASSLEGGHQPQHF	TGTGCCAGCAGCTTGGAAGGGGGTCATCAGCCCCAGCATTTT
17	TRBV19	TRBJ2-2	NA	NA	CASSIVALATDTGELFF	TGTGCCAGTAGTATAGTAGCCCTGGCCACGGACACCGGGGAGCTGTTTTTT
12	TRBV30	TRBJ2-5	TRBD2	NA	CASERGRETQYF	TGTGCCAGTGAGCGGGGGAGGGAGACCCAGTACTTC
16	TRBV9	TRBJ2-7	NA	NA	CASSAAGAGGIYEQYF	TGTGCCAGCAGCGCAGCCGGGGCAGGTGGGATCTACGAGCAGTACTTC
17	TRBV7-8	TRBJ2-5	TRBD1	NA	CASSLDPNLDREETQYF	TGTGCCAGCAGCTTAGATCCGAACCTGGACAGGGAAGAGACCCAGTACTTC
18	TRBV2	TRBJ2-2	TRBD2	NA	CASRDPTGAGGFTGELFF	TGTGCCAGCAGGGATCCAACCGGGGCGGGAGGATTCACCGGGGAGCTGTTTTTT
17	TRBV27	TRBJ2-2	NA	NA	CASSFYGPHLDTGELFF	TGTGCCAGCAGTTTTTACGGGCCCCACCTGGACACCGGGGAGCTGTTTTTT
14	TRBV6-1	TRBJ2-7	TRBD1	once	CASSQTGSGYEQYF	TGTGCCAGCAGCCAGACAGGGAGTGGCTACGAGCAGTACTTC
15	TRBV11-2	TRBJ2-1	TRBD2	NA	CASSPEASGNNEQFF	TGTGCCAGCAGCCCAGAGGCTAGCGGGAACAATGAGCAGTTCTTC
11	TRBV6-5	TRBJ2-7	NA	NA	CAGGNSYEQYF	TGTGCCGGAGGGAACTCCTACGAGCAGTACTTC
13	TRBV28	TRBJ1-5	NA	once	CASSFLGNQPQHF	TGTGCCAGCAGTTTTCTTGGGAATCAGCCCCAGCATTTT
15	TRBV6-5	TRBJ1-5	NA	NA	CASSPLARSNQPQHF	TGTGCCAGCAGTCCCCTTGCGCGGAGCAATCAGCCCCAGCATTTT
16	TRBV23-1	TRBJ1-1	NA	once	CASSHPETYGNTEAFF	TGCGCCAGCAGTCATCCGGAAACCTATGGGAACACTGAAGCTTTCTTT
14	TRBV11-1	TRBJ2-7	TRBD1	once	CASSPPDRENEQYF	TGTGCCAGCAGCCCCCCCGACAGGGAAAACGAGCAGTACTTC
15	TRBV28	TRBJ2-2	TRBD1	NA	CASSLWDRGTGELFF	TGTGCCAGCAGTTTATGGGACAGGGGCACCGGGGAGCTGTTTTTT
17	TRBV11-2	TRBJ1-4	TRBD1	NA	CASSLGNLQGANEKLFF	TGTGCCAGCAGCTTAGGAAATTTACAGGGGGCTAATGAAAAACTGTTTTTT
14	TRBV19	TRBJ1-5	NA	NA	CAISTEYSNQPQHF	TGTGCCATTTCGACGGAGTATAGCAATCAGCCCCAGCATTTT
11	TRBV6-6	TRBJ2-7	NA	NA	CASRTGYEQYF	TGTGCCAGCCGGACTGGTTACGAGCAGTACTTC
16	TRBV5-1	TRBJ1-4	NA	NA	CASSADEALNNEKLFF	TGCGCCAGCAGCGCGGACGAGGCCCTCAATAATGAAAAACTGTTTTTT
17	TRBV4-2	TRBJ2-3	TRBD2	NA	CASSRSLAGGPTDTQYF	TGTGCCAGCAGCCGATCACTCGCGGGGGGGCCCACAGATACGCAGTATTTT
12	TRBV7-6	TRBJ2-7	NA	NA	CASSLTGYEQYF	TGTGCCAGCAGCTTAACTGGATACGAGCAGTACTTC
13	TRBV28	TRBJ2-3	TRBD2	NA	CASSPPGGDTQYF	TGTGCCAGCAGTCCTCCGGGAGGGGATACGCAGTATTTT
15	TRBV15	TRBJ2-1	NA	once	CATSSELGPYNEQFF	TGTGCCACCAGCAGTGAACTGGGCCCCTACAATGAGCAGTTCTTC
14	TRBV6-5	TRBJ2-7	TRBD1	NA	CASSRQETGHEQYF	TGTGCCAGCAGTCGCCAAGAGACAGGGCACGAGCAGTACTTC